Listed here are 5 T cell receptor beta chains from one sample, sequenced in a study of OX40 agonist ivuxolimab in advanced cancers. The method was immunoSEQ multiplex PCR; TCRdb's version includes in-frame clones alone and lacks a portion of them. Of tens of thousands of clones in the sample, about four fifths were seen once. The sequenced sample was CD4+ or CD8+ T cells sorted from blood, obtained in a trial of the OX40 agonist ivuxolimab. The receptors come from an adult with an advanced solid tumor such as melanoma, head and neck, liver or kidney cancer.

The V and J genes are TRBV7-9 and TRBJ1-1; the D is unclear. Germline V gene data show CDR1 as SEHNR and CDR2 as FQNEAQ (reference sequence). This CDR3 contains 15 residues. V was pared by 2 bases and J by 0 bases, with 10 bases between. The CDR3 DNA sequence: TGTGCCAGCAGCTTACTTTCAGCCCTGAACACTGAAGCTTTCTTT. It specifies CASSLLSALNTEAFF.

In nucleotides, the CDR3 is TGTGCCAGCAGTTGGGACAGGGGGCACCAGCCCCAGCATTTT. Protein: CASSWDRGHQPQHF. The chain couples TRBV2 to TRBJ1-5; 12 bases are shared with TRBD1. Trimming removed 5 bases from V and 7 bases from J; junction bases left unmatched: 3. Looked up from germline, CDR1 is SNHLY and CDR2 is FYNNEI. The length of the CDR3 is 14 residues.

By share, this clone ranks as medium-sized. The chain uses TRBV6-5 and TRBJ2-7, with a possible D match to TRBD1 (7 bases). V was clipped by 4 bases and J by 3 bases, with 13 bases between them. This CDR3 is built from 14 residues. Germline assignment: CDR1 MNHEY and CDR2 SVGAGI. The CDR3 region is CASSLRQGGYEQYF. CDR3 DNA: TGTGCCAGCAGTTTGCGCCAGGGGGGCTACGAGCAGTACTTC.

The V and J genes are TRBV18 and TRBJ2-7, with D possibly matching TRBD1 (5 bases). CDR3 length: 17 residues. The germline gives CDR1 KGHSH, CDR2 LQKENI. Trimming stripped 3 bases from V and 4 bases from J, with 22 bases between. CDR3 sequence (DNA): TGTGCCAGCTCACCCAGGGAAATCATTGCAGGGTTGTACGAGCAGTACTTC. It specifies CASSPREIIAGLYEQYF. Drawing the rest from reference TRBV18 and TRBJ2-7, the complete variable domain is NAGVMQNPRHLVRRRGQEARLRCSPMKGHSHVYWYRQLPEEGLKFMVYLQKENIIDESGMPKERFSAEFPKEGPSILRIQQVVRGDSAAYFCASSPREIIAGLYEQYFGPGTRLTVT.

This clone showed up just once. This rearrangement joins TRBV11-2 to TRBJ2-7, with 7 bases fitting TRBD2. Germline trimming cut 5 bases from V and 2 bases from J; bases unmatched to any gene: 9. This CDR3 has 15 amino acids. CDR1 and CDR2 (germline): SGHAT, FQNNGV. The CDR3 sequence is CASSPGGGTPYEQYF. The CDR3 DNA is TGTGCCAGCAGCCCTGGGGGAGGGACCCCCTACGAGCAGTACTTC.